This T cell receptor (beta chain) was sequenced for a study of cytomegalovirus exposure and HLA in healthy donors. The PCR used 60 Vbeta and 13 Jbeta primers. TCRdb keeps only in-frame clones here, not all; method: immunoSEQ multiplex PCR. The table lists fewer than 140,000 clones, over 55% of them singletons. Germline values: CDR1 MGHRA, CDR2 YSYEKL. The CDR3 has 15 residues. V was clipped by 8 bases and J by 3 bases; unmatched bases: 9. Study results and caveats: When a later analysis compared HLA-associated TCR beta chains with equally common others, the HLA-associated chains turned out to be more clonally expanded and to have lower generation probabilities.

A word on this clone: Its antigen is as yet unknown.

The V gene is TRBV4-1, the J gene TRBJ2-5; 10 bases are a match to TRBD1. This TCR came from a female donor in good health and CMV-seronegative. Sequencing was carried out using PBMCs. CDR3 residues: CASRLLGQGEETQYF. The CDR3 coding sequence is TGCGCCAGCCGGCTCCTTGGACAGGGGGAAGAGACCCAGTACTTC.